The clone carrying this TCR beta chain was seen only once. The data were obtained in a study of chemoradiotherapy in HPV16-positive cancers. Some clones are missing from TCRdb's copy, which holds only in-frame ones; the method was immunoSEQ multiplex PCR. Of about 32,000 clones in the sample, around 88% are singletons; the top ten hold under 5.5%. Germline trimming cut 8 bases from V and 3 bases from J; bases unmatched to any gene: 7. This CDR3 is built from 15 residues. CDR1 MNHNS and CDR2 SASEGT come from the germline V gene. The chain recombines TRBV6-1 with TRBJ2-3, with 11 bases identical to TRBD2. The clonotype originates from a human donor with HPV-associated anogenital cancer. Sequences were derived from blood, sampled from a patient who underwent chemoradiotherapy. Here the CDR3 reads CASAGLAGITDTQYF. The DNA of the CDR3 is TGTGCCAGCGCTGGACTAGCGGGTATTACAGATACGCAGTATTTT.